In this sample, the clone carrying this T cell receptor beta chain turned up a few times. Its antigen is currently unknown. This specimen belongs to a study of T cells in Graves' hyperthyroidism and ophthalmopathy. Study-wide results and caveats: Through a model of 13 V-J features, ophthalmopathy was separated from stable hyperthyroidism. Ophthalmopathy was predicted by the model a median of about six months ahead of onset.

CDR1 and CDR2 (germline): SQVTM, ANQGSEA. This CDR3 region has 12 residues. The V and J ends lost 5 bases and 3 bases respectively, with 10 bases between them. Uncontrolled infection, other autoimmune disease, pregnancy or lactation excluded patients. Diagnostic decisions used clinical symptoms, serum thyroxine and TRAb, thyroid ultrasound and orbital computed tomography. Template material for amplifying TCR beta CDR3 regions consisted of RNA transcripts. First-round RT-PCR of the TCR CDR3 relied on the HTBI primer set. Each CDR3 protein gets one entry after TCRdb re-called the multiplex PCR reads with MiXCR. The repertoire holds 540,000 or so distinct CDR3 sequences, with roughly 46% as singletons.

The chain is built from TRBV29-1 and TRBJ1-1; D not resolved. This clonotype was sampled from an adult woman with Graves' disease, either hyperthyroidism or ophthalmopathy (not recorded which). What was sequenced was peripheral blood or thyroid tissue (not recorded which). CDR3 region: CSVQESYTEAFF. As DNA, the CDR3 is TGCAGCGTTCAGGAGAGCTACACTGAAGCTTTCTTT.